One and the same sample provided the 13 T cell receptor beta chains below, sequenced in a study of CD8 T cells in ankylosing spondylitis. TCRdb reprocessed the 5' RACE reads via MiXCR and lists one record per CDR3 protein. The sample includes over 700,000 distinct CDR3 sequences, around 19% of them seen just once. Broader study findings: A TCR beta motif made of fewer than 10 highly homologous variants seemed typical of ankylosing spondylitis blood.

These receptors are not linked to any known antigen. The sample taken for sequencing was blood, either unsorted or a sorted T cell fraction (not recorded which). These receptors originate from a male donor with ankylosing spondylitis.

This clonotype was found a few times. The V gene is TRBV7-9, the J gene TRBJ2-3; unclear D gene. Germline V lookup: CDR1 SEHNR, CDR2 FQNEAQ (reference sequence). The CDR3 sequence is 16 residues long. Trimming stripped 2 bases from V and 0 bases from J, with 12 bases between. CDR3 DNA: TGTGCCAGCAGCTTAATCAGGACGCTTAGCACAGATACGCAGTATTTT. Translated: CASSLIRTLSTDTQYF.

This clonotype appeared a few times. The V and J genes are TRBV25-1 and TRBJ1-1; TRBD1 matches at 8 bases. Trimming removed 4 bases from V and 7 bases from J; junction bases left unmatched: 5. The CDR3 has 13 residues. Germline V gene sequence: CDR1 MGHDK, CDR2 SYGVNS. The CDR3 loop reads CASSGTGFLEAFF. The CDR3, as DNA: TGTGCCAGCAGTGGGACAGGGTTCCTTGAAGCTTTCTTT.

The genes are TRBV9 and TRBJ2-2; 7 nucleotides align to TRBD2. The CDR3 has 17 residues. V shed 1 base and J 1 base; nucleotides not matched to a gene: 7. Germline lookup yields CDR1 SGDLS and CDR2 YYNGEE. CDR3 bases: TGTGCCAGCAGCGTACCCCGGGCTAGCGGGAACACCGGGGAGCTGTTTTTT. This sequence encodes CASSVPRASGNTGELFF.

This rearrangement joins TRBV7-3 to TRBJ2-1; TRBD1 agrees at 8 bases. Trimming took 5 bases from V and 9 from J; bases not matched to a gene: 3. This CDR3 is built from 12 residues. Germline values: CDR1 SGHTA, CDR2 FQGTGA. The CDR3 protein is CASSPTGVEQFF. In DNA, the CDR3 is TGTGCCAGCAGCCCGACAGGGGTTGAGCAGTTCTTC. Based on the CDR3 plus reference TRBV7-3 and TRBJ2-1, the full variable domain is GAGVSQTPSNKVTEKGKYVELRCDPISGHTALYWYRQSLGQGPEFLIYFQGTGAADDSGLPNDRFFAVRPEGSVSTLKIQRTERGDSAVYLCASSPTGVEQFFGPGTRLTVL.

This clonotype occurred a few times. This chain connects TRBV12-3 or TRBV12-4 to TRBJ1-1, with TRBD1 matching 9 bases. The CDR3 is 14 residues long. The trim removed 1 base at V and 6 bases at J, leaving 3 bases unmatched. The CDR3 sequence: CASSLVGQGSEAFF. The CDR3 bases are TGTGCCAGCAGTTTAGTGGGACAGGGTTCTGAAGCTTTCTTT.

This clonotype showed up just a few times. This chain's CDR3 is CASSQGPRGMNEQFF. CDR3 nucleotides: TGCGCCAGCAGCCAGGGACCCAGGGGTATGAATGAGCAGTTCTTC. The chain is built from TRBV4-3 and TRBJ2-1; TRBD1 is a possible D gene (6 bases). Trimming took 3 bases from V and 7 from J, leaving 16 bases between them. Per germline, CDR1 LGHNA and CDR2 YSLEER. The CDR3 has 15 residues.

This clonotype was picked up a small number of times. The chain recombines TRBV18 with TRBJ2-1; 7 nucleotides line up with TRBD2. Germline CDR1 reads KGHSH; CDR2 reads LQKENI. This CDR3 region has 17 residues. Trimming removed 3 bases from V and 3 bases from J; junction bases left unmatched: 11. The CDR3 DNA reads TGTGCCAGCTCACCCTGGAATCGGGAGGCCCTCTACAATGAGCAGTTCTTC. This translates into CASSPWNREALYNEQFF.

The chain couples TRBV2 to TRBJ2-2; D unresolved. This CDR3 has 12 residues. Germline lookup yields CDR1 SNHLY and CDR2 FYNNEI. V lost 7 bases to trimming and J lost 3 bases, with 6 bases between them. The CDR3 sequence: CASKWDTGELFF. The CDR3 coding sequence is TGTGCCAGCAAGTGGGACACCGGGGAGCTGTTTTTT. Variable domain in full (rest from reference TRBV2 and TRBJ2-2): EPEVTQTPSHQVTQMGQEVILRCVPISNHLYFYWYRQILGQKVEFLVSFYNNEISEKSEIFDDQFSVERPDGSNFTLKIRSTKLEDSAMYFCASKWDTGELFFGEGSRLTVL.

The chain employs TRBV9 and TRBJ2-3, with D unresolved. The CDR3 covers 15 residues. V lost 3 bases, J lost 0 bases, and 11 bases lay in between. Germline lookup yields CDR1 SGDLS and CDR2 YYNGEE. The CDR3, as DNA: TGTGCCAGCAGCGCGGACGTCACTAGCACAGATACGCAGTATTTT. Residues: CASSADVTSTDTQYF.

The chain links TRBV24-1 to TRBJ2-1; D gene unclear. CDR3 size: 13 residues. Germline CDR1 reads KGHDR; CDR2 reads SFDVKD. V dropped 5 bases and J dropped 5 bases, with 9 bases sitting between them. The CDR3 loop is CATSVGKNNEQFF. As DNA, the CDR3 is TGTGCCACCAGTGTTGGCAAGAACAATGAGCAGTTCTTC.

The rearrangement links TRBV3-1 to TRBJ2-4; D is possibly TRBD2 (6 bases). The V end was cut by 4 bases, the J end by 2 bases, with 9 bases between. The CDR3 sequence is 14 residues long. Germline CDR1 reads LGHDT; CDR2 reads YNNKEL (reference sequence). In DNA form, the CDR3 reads TGTGCCAGCAGCCCGGGGGACTCCAAAAACATTCAGTACTTC. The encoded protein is CASSPGDSKNIQYF.

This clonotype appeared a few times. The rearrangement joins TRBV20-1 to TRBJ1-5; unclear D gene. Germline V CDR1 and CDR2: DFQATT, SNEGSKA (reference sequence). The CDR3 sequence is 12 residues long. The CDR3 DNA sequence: TGCGGGGTAGGAGGTTCCAATCAGCCCCAGCATTTT. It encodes CGVGGSNQPQHF.

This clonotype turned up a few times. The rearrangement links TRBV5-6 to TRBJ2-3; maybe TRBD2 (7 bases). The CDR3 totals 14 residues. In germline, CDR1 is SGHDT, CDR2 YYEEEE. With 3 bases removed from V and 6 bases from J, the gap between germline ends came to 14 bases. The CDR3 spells CASSWGPAGDTQYF. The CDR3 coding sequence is TGTGCCAGCAGCTGGGGGCCAGCGGGGGATACGCAGTATTTT.